The 23 T cell receptor beta chains in this list originate from one sample, sequenced in a study of beta chain features in type 1 diabetes. The entirety of the isolated RNA underwent reverse transcription, so expressed TCRB transcripts were sequenced. TCRdb's copy holds only in-frame clones and misses some; the assay was immunoSEQ multiplex PCR. This sample has 200,000 to 300,000 clones; around 9.9% occur once, and the top ten carry approximately 0.017%. Study conclusions and caveats: Type 1 diabetes patients showed a moderate but significant shortening of TCRB CDR3s in all four CD4+ subsets.

Their antigens are not known. Sequencing was done on a sample of naive CD4+ T cells from blood. The receptor set was obtained from a man under 40 with type 1 diabetes.

This clone was observed a few times. J is TRBJ2-1 and V is TRBV12-5; D is unclear. Germline V CDR1 and CDR2: LGHNT, FRNRAP. The CDR3 spans 13 residues. V was clipped by 6 bases and J by 6 bases, with 12 bases between them. For the CDR3, the DNA is TGTGCTAGTGGCCCCCGAGTTAGCAATGAGCAGTTCTTC. Amino acids: CASGPRVSNEQFF.

This clone was detected only a few times. The V and J genes are TRBV9 and TRBJ2-2, with 7 bases that match TRBD1. The germline V gene encodes CDR1 SGDLS and CDR2 YYNGEE. Trimming cost V 4 bases and J 0 bases; bases outside gene matches: 3. This CDR3 spans 15 amino acids. CDR3 nucleotides: TGTGCCAGCAGCTTCGGGACAGCGAACACCGGGGAGCTGTTTTTT. Amino acids: CASSFGTANTGELFF.

In its sample, this clone was seen a few times. The gene calls are TRBV7-2 and TRBJ2-7; a weak D match, TRBD2 (7 bases). Germline CDR1 is SGHTA and CDR2 is FQGNSA. V was clipped by 2 bases and J by 1 base, with 12 bases between them. This CDR3 region has 15 residues. CDR3 sequence (DNA): TGTGCCAGCAGCTTAAGGGGGGGACCTTCCTACGAGCAGTACTTC. It encodes CASSLRGGPSYEQYF.

This chain links TRBV2 with TRBJ2-7, with TRBD2 matching over 12 bases. Per the germline V gene, CDR1 is SNHLY and CDR2 is FYNNEI. J lost 0 bases, V lost 8 bases, and 8 bases had no gene match. This CDR3 has 16 amino acids. The CDR3 sequence is CASFQLAGGRSYEQYF. CDR3 DNA: TGTGCCAGCTTCCAACTAGCGGGGGGCCGCTCCTACGAGCAGTACTTC. Combining the CDR3 with reference TRBV2 and TRBJ2-7 gives the whole variable domain EPEVTQTPSHQVTQMGQEVILRCVPISNHLYFYWYRQILGQKVEFLVSFYNNEISEKSEIFDDQFSVERPDGSNFTLKIRSTKLEDSAMYFCASFQLAGGRSYEQYFGPGTRLTVT.

The chain has TRBV7-9 and TRBJ1-5, with D possibly TRBD1 on 5 matching bases. The CDR3 has 12 amino acids. Germline V gene sequence: CDR1 SEHNR, CDR2 FQNEAQ (reference sequence). V was shortened by 5 bases and J by 7 bases, with 9 bases between the two germline ends. As DNA, the CDR3 is TGTGCCAGCAGCATAGACAGCCAGCCCCAGCATTTT. As protein: CASSIDSQPQHF.

V is TRBV6-1 and J is TRBJ2-1; D is ambiguous. This CDR3 is built from 11 residues. V lost 4 bases and J lost 9, with 7 bases in between. Germline assignment: CDR1 MNHNS and CDR2 SASEGT. The DNA for the CDR3 is TGTGCCAGCAGTGTCAGTGGTGAGCAGTTCTTC. Translated, it gives CASSVSGEQFF.

J is TRBJ2-7 and V is TRBV7-9; D is ambiguous. The CDR3 spans 11 residues. Trimming took 2 bases from V and 4 from J, leaving 3 bases between them. Germline CDR1 reads SEHNR; CDR2 reads FQNEAQ (reference sequence). DNA of the CDR3: TGTGCCAGCAGCTTACAGTACGAGCAGTACTTC. It codes for CASSLQYEQYF.

This chain uses TRBV6-5 with TRBJ1-6; unclear D gene. V dropped 6 bases and J dropped 10 bases, with 7 bases sitting between them. The CDR3 runs 11 residues. In germline, CDR1 is MNHEY, CDR2 SVGAGI. CDR3 region: CASRYGSPLHF. The CDR3 DNA reads TGTGCCAGCAGATATGGCTCACCCCTCCACTTT.

This chain uses TRBV5-1 with TRBJ2-7; a possible D gene is TRBD2 (5 bases). The CDR3 covers 13 residues. The germline V gene has CDR1 SGHRS and CDR2 YFSETQ. The V and J ends lost 2 bases and 2 bases respectively, with 8 bases between them. The CDR3 here is CASSFAGTYEQYF. In DNA form, the CDR3 reads TGCGCCAGCAGCTTTGCGGGTACCTACGAGCAGTACTTC.

This clone was counted only a few times. This sample includes further DNA sequences coding for the same CDR3. The chain is built from TRBV4-1 and TRBJ1-5, with a weak D call TRBD1 (6 bases). Between the trimmed V and J ends, which lost 4 bases and 1 base, there was a span of 11 bases. The CDR3 has 15 residues. Germline V lookup: CDR1 MGHRA, CDR2 YSYEKL. The chain's CDR3 is CASSRGGGSNQPQHF. CDR3 nucleotides: TGCGCCAGCAGCCGGGGGGGCGGGAGCAATCAGCCCCAGCATTTT.

The gene calls are TRBV9 and TRBJ1-1; the D is unclear. The V end was cut by 4 bases, the J end by 5 bases, with 21 bases between. The germline V gene encodes CDR1 SGDLS and CDR2 YYNGEE. CDR3 length equals 16 residues. CDR3 coding DNA: TGTGCCAGCAGCCGCGATCTGGCGGGTGGTAAGACTGAAGCTTTCTTT. It encodes CASSRDLAGGKTEAFF.

In DNA form, the CDR3 reads TGTGCCAGCTCAGGGAGACTAGCGGAAGAGACCCAGTACTTC. This encodes CASSGRLAEETQYF. The chain has TRBV18 and TRBJ2-5, with 9 bases aligning to TRBD2. This CDR3 has 14 amino acids. V gave up 5 bases and J gave up 3 bases; unmatched junction bases: 4. Per the germline V gene, CDR1 is KGHSH and CDR2 is LQKENI. The full variable domain, its missing parts supplied by reference TRBV18 and TRBJ2-5, is NAGVMQNPRHLVRRRGQEARLRCSPMKGHSHVYWYRQLPEEGLKFMVYLQKENIIDESGMPKERFSAEFPKEGPSILRIQQVVRGDSAAYFCASSGRLAEETQYFGPGTRLLVL.

This clone was found a few times. V usage is TRBV7-2 and J usage is TRBJ1-2; TRBD1 might be the D (5 bases). Germline loops: CDR1 SGHTA, CDR2 FQGNSA. This CDR3 has 14 amino acids. Trimming took off 5 bases at V and 2 bases at J, with 12 bases between the two ends. CDR3 nucleotides: TGTGCCAGCAGCCTACAGGCGACCAACTATGGCTACACCTTC. Its translation: CASSLQATNYGYTF. Together with reference TRBV7-2 and TRBJ1-2, the CDR3 gives the full variable domain: GAGVSQSPSNKVTEKGKDVELRCDPISGHTALYWYRQSLGQGLEFLIYFQGNSAPDKSGLPSDRFSAERTGGSVSTLTIQRTQQEDSAVYLCASSLQATNYGYTFGSGTRLTVV.

This clone was recorded a few times. In the same sample, other DNA sequences code for this CDR3. The rearrangement joins TRBV18 to TRBJ2-7, with TRBD1 matching over 9 bases. The V and J ends lost 6 bases and 2 bases, in that order; junction bases with no gene match: 5. The CDR3 is 14 amino acids. Germline V lookup: CDR1 KGHSH, CDR2 LQKENI. CDR3 protein: CASSPDRGPYEQYF. The CDR3 region has the DNA TGTGCCAGCTCCCCGGACAGGGGACCCTACGAGCAGTACTTC.

V gene TRBV19 combines with J gene TRBJ1-2; D may be TRBD1 (5 bases). This CDR3 spans 15 amino acids. Trimming removed 6 bases from V and 6 bases from J, with 20 bases in between. CDR1 is LNHDA, CDR2 SQIVND, per germline (reference sequence). CDR3 in amino acids: CASRINAGTWNGYTF. DNA for the CDR3: TGTGCCAGTAGGATCAACGCCGGGACTTGGAATGGCTACACCTTC.

The rearrangement links TRBV11-2 to TRBJ2-3; 9 bases map to TRBD2. The CDR3 consists of 15 residues. Germline V lookup: CDR1 SGHAT, CDR2 FQNNGV. The J segment lost 6 bases and the V segment lost 3 bases, leaving 7 bases of the junction unmatched. Here the CDR3 DNA reads TGTGCCAGCAGCTTTGGCGGGGGGGAACGGGATACGCAGTATTTT. Amino acids: CASSFGGGERDTQYF.

The chain uses TRBV11-2 and TRBJ2-7, with a weak D call TRBD1 (6 bases). CDR1 and CDR2 from the germline V gene are SGHAT and FQNNGV. V was cut by 4 bases and J by 7 bases, with 17 bases left in between. This CDR3 has 14 amino acids. CDR3 region: CASSSNRGIGEQYF. The CDR3 DNA reads as TGTGCCAGCAGCTCGAATAGGGGGATAGGTGAGCAGTACTTC.

J is TRBJ2-7 and V is TRBV5-4, with a possible D match to TRBD2 (6 bases). Germline assignment: CDR1 SGHNT and CDR2 YYREEE (reference sequence). Trimming cost V 4 bases and J 7 bases, with 18 bases left between them. The CDR3 is 14 residues long. The CDR3 loop reads CASSKGTPPWEQYF. Here the CDR3 DNA reads TGTGCCAGCAGCAAGGGGACTCCACCGTGGGAGCAGTACTTC. Combining the CDR3 with reference TRBV5-4 and TRBJ2-7 gives the whole variable domain ETGVTQSPTHLIKTRGQQVTLRCSSQSGHNTVSWYQQALGQGPQFIFQYYREEENGRGNFPPRFSGLQFPNYSSELNVNALELDDSALYLCASSKGTPPWEQYFGPGTRLTVT.

The rearrangement links TRBV7-2 to TRBJ2-2, with D perhaps matching TRBD1 (7 bases). The CDR3 extends over 15 amino acids. V gave up 5 bases and J gave up 2 bases, with 12 bases separating them. Germline V gene lookup returns CDR1 SGHTA and CDR2 FQGNSA. CDR3 protein: CASSLQGTNTGELFF. The CDR3 region has the DNA TGTGCCAGCAGCCTACAGGGGACTAACACCGGGGAGCTGTTTTTT.

This sequence joins TRBV10-3 and TRBJ1-6; D gene ambiguous. Per germline, CDR1 ENHRY and CDR2 SYGVKD. The CDR3 totals 15 residues. The V end was cut by 10 bases, the J end by 7 bases, with 20 bases between. CDR3 residues: CATSTVGGSNSPLHF. CDR3 bases: TGTGCCACCAGCACGGTGGGAGGCTCCAATTCACCCCTCCACTTT.

The chain couples TRBV9 to TRBJ2-3; 7 bases agree with TRBD1. V shed 4 bases, J shed 2 bases, and the junction held 10 bases outside the gene matches. The V gene's germline CDR1 is SGDLS and CDR2 YYNGEE. CDR3 length equals 16 residues. CDR3 residues: CASSSRTGETTDTQYF. The CDR3 bases are TGTGCCAGCAGCTCTCGGACAGGTGAGACCACAGATACGCAGTATTTT.

The chain recombines TRBV2 with TRBJ2-1; TRBD1 matches 10 bases. Germline trimming cut 1 base from V and 4 bases from J; bases unmatched to any gene: 1. This CDR3 has 15 amino acids. Germline assignment: CDR1 SNHLY and CDR2 FYNNEI. The CDR3 DNA reads TGTGCCAGCAGTGAAGGGACAGGGGGTTACAATGAGCAGTTCTTC. Translated: CASSEGTGGYNEQFF.

V is TRBV28 and J is TRBJ1-4; D may be TRBD1 (6 bases). The CDR3 sequence is 15 residues long. Between the trimmed V and J ends, which lost 4 bases and 7 bases, there was a span of 16 bases. The germline V gene has CDR1 MDHEN and CDR2 SYDVKM. CDR3 in amino acids: CASSYPGTLSEKLFF. CDR3 bases: TGTGCCAGCAGTTACCCCGGGACATTGAGTGAAAAACTGTTTTTT.